Presented here are 11 T cell receptor beta chains from one specimen sequenced in a study of early T cells in non-severe SARS-CoV-2 infection. TCRdb reprocessed the 5' RACE reads via MiXCR and lists one record per CDR3 protein. The repertoire includes approximately 64,000 distinct CDR3 sequences, roughly a sixth of them detected once, and approximately 9% sits in the top ten. The starting material was whole blood, obtained at baseline. The receptor source for this set is an adult who was a healthcare worker with PCR-confirmed SARS-CoV-2 infection or an uninfected control (not recorded which).

The chain carries TRBV20-1 and TRBJ2-4, with D possibly being TRBD2 (6 bases). Germline values: CDR1 DFQATT, CDR2 SNEGSKA (reference sequence). CDR3 length: 12 residues. CDR3 bases: TGCAGGGGAGCGGGTGCCAAAAACATTCAGTACTTC. Translation: CRGAGAKNIQYF.

CDR3 coding DNA: TGTGCCAGCCTGTTCAACTATGGCTACACCTTC. It codes for CASLFNYGYTF. The chain is built from TRBV6-1 and TRBJ1-2; D not resolved. Germline CDR1 reads MNHNS; CDR2 reads SASEGT. The CDR3 totals 11 residues. The germline V and J ends were trimmed by 8 bases and 2 bases, with 6 bases remaining between them.

In its sample, this clonotype was seen a few times. The rearrangement joins TRBV6-6 to TRBJ2-3, with TRBD2 matching over 7 bases. J was trimmed by 3 bases and V by 3 bases; bases with no gene match: 3. Germline V gene lookup returns CDR1 MNHNY and CDR2 SVGAGI (reference sequence). The CDR3 has 14 residues. This CDR3 reads CASSYLGGTDTQYF. The CDR3 coding sequence is TGTGCCAGCAGTTATTTGGGAGGGACAGATACGCAGTATTTT.

This clonotype occurred a few times. The CDR3, as DNA: TGTGCCAGCCGGCCCGGGCAGGGGGCAGGCGGGGAGCTGTTTTTT. This sequence encodes CASRPGQGAGGELFF. This chain connects TRBV7-9 to TRBJ2-2, with 8 positions matching TRBD1. Germline V lookup: CDR1 SEHNR, CDR2 FQNEAQ (reference sequence). The CDR3 spans 15 residues. V lost 8 bases and J lost 7; bases outside the gene matches: 12.

This clonotype was seen a handful of times. The chain recombines TRBV3-1 with TRBJ2-5, with TRBD1 matching over 7 bases. J was trimmed by 1 base and V by 2 bases; bases with no gene match: 7. The CDR3 contains 16 residues. Looked up from germline, CDR1 is LGHDT and CDR2 is YNNKEL (reference sequence). CDR3 bases: TGTGCCAGCAGCCAATCCGACAGGGATTTCCAAGAGACCCAGTACTTC. Translating it yields CASSQSDRDFQETQYF.

This clonotype was counted many times. This chain joins TRBV6-2 or TRBV6-3 and TRBJ2-7; TRBD1 aligns across 10 bases. Germline-derived CDR1 and CDR2 are MNHEY and SVGEGT. This CDR3 is 14 amino acids long. The ends lost 6 bases at V and 4 bases at J; junction bases unmatched: 6. The CDR3 reads CASSATGGPYEQYF. In DNA, the CDR3 is TGTGCCAGCAGCGCGACAGGGGGCCCTTACGAGCAGTACTTC.

This clonotype was found a few times. This rearrangement joins TRBV4-2 to TRBJ2-1, with 8 nucleotides matching TRBD1. The length of the CDR3 is 13 residues. After removal of 7 bases from V and 6 bases from J, the junction contained 5 bases not matched to a gene. Germline CDR1 and CDR2: LGHNA and YNFKEQ. Here the CDR3 reads CASTSTGANEQFF. The CDR3 DNA reads as TGTGCCAGCACCTCGACAGGGGCCAATGAGCAGTTCTTC.

This clonotype turned up a few times. The chain recombines TRBV30 with TRBJ1-3; a weak D match, TRBD1 (5 bases). V lost 4 bases and J lost 11, with 12 bases in between. The CDR3 is 11 amino acids. The germline CDR1 and CDR2 sequences are GTSNPN and SVGIG (reference sequence). This CDR3 reads CAWKAEGAIYF. The CDR3 nucleotides read TGTGCCTGGAAGGCTGAAGGGGCCATATATTTT.

This clonotype was counted at least ten times. The chain joins TRBV6-2 or TRBV6-3 to TRBJ2-3; D remains unclear. This CDR3 is built from 13 residues. Germline V gives CDR1 MNHEY, CDR2 SVGEGT. Trimming pared 6 bases from V and 6 bases from J, leaving 13 bases between. CDR3 in DNA: TGTGCCAGCAGCCGGACCGTCAGGGATACGCAGTATTTT. This translates into CASSRTVRDTQYF.

This clonotype appeared a few times. DNA of the CDR3: TGTGCCAGCTCACCGTCCGGGACTGCTTCGACCCGAGAGCAGTTCTTC. Its translation is CASSPSGTASTREQFF. The rearrangement uses TRBV18 and TRBJ2-1; D may be TRBD2 (6 bases). V was clipped by 3 bases and J by 10 bases, with 22 bases between them. The CDR3 has 16 residues. Germline V gives CDR1 KGHSH, CDR2 LQKENI.

The table lists this clonotype with a few counts. The chain is built from TRBV25-1 and TRBJ1-1, with 8 bases identical to TRBD1. The CDR3 totals 18 residues. CDR1 MGHDK and CDR2 SYGVNS come from the germline V gene. Trimming at V came to 5 bases and at J to 0 bases, leaving 14 bases not matched to a gene. The CDR3 here is CASSRLTGDIAMNTEAFF. The DNA of the CDR3 is TGTGCCAGCAGTCGCCTGACAGGGGATATTGCCATGAACACTGAAGCTTTCTTT.